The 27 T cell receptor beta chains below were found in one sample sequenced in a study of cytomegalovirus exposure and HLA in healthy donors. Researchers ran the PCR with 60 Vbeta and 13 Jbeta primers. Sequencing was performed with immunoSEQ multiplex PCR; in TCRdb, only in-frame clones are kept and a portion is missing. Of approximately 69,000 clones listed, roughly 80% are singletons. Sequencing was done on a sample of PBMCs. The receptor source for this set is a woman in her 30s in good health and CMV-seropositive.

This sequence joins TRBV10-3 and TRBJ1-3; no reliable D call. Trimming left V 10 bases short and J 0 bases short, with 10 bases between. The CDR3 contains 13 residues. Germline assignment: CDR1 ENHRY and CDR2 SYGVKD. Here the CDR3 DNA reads TGTGCCACTTATGAGGGCTCTGGAAACACCATATATTTT. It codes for CATYEGSGNTIYF.

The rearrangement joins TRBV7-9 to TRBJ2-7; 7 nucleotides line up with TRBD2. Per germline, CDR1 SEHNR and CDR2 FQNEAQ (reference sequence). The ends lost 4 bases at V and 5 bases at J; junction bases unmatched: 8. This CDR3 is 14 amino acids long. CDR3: CASSSFGGGDEQYF. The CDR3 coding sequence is TGTGCCAGCAGCTCGTTTGGGGGAGGGGACGAGCAGTACTTC. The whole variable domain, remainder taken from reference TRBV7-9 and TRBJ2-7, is DTGVSQNPRHKITKRGQNVTFRCDPISEHNRLYWYRQTLGQGPEFLTYFQNEAQLEKSRLLSDRFSAERPKGSFSTLEIQRTEQGDSAMYLCASSSFGGGDEQYFGPGTRLTVT.

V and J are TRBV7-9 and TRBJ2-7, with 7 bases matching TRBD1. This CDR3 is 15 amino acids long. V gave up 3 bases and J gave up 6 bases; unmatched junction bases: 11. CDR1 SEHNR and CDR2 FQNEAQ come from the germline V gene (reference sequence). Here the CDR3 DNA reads TGTGCCAGCAGCTTCCCTTGGGACAGCTATCCCGAGCAGTACTTC. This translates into CASSFPWDSYPEQYF.

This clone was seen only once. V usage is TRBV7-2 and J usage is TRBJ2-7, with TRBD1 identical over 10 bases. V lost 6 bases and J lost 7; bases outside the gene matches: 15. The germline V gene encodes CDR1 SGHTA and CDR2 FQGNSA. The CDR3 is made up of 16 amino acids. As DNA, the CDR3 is TGTGCCAGCAGTTATCGGATTGGGACAGGGGCAAAAGAGCAGTACTTC. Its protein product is CASSYRIGTGAKEQYF. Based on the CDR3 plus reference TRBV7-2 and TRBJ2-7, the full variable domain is GAGVSQSPSNKVTEKGKDVELRCDPISGHTALYWYRQSLGQGLEFLIYFQGNSAPDKSGLPSDRFSAERTGGSVSTLTIQRTQQEDSAVYLCASSYRIGTGAKEQYFGPGTRLTVT.

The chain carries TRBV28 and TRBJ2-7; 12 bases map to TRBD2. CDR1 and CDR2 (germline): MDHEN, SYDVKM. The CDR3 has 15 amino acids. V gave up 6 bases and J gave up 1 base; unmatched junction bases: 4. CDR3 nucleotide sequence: TGTGCCAGCAGAATGACTAGCGGGAGATCCTACGAGCAGTACTTC. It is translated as CASRMTSGRSYEQYF.

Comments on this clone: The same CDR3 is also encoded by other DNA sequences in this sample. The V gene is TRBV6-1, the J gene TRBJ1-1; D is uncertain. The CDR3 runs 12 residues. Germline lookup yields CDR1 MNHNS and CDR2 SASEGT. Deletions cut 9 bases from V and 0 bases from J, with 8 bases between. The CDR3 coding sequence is TGTGCCAGTCGGACTGTGAACACTGAAGCTTTCTTT. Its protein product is CASRTVNTEAFF.

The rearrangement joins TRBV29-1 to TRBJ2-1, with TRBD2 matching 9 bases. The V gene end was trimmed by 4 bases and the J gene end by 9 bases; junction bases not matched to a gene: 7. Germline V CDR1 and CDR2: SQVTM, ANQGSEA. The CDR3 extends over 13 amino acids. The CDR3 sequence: CSVVVAGEVEQFF. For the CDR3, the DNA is TGCAGCGTTGTGGTAGCGGGAGAAGTTGAGCAGTTCTTC.

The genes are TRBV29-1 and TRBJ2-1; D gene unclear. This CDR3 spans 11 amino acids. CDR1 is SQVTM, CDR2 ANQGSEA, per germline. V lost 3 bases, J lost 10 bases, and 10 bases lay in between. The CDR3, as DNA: TGCAGCGTTGACCGCGGTAGGGAGCAGTTCTTC. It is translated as CSVDRGREQFF.

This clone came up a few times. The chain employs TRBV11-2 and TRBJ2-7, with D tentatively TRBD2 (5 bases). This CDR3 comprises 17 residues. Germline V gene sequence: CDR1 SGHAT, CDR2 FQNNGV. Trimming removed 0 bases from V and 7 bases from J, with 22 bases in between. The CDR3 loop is CASSLEGRRDGLREQYF. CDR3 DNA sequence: TGTGCCAGCAGCTTAGAGGGGAGAAGGGATGGGCTAAGAGAGCAGTACTTC. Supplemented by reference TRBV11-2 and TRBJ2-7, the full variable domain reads EAGVAQSPRYKIIEKRQSVAFWCNPISGHATLYWYQQILGQGPKLLIQFQNNGVVDDSQLPKDRFSAERLKGVDSTLKIQPAKLEDSAVYLCASSLEGRRDGLREQYFGPGTRLTVT.

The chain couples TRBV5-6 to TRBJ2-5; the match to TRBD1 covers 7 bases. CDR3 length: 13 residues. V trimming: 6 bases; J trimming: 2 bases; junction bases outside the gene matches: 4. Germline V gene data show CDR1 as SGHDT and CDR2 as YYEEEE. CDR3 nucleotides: TGTGCCAGCACCCTGGGACAGCAAGAGACCCAGTACTTC. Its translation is CASTLGQQETQYF.

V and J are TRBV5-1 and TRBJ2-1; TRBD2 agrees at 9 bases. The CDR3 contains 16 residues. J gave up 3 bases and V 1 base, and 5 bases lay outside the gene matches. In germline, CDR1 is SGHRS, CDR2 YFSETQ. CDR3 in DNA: TGCGCCAGCAGCTTGCCTGGGACTAGCAACTACAATGAGCAGTTCTTC. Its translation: CASSLPGTSNYNEQFF.

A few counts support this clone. CDR3 region: CASSRGGTTTYEQYF. CDR3 DNA sequence: TGCGCCAGCAGCCGGGGCGGGACGACTACCTACGAGCAGTACTTC. The chain is built from TRBV5-1 and TRBJ2-7, with D maybe TRBD2 (6 bases). The length of the CDR3 is 15 residues. V lost 4 bases and J 2 bases, leaving 16 bases between the germline ends. The germline V gene encodes CDR1 SGHRS and CDR2 YFSETQ.

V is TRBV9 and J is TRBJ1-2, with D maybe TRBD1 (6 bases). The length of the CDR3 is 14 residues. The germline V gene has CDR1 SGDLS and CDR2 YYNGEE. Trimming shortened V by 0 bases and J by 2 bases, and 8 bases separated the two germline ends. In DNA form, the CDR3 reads TGTGCCAGCAGCGTAGGCGGGGGCAACTATGGCTACACCTTC. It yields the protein CASSVGGGNYGYTF.

The CDR3 sequence is CAIRGYTGGSYNEQFF. In nucleotides, the CDR3 is TGTGCCATCAGGGGTTATACAGGGGGCTCCTACAATGAGCAGTTCTTC. The chain uses TRBV10-3 and TRBJ2-1; 8 positions match TRBD1. Trimming took 6 bases from V and 0 from J; bases not matched to a gene: 7. This CDR3 spans 16 amino acids. Per the germline V gene, CDR1 is ENHRY and CDR2 is SYGVKD.

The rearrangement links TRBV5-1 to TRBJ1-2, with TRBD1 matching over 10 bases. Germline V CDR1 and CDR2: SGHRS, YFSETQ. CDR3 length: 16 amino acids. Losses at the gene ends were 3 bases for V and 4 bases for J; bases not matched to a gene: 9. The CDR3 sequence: CASSSKTRDRGYGYTF. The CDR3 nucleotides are TGCGCCAGCAGCTCTAAGACCCGGGACAGGGGCTATGGCTACACCTTC. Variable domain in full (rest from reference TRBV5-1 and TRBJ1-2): KAGVTQTPRYLIKTRGQQVTLSCSPISGHRSVSWYQQTPGQGLQFLFEYFSETQRNKGNFPGRFSGRQFSNSRSEMNVSTLELGDSALYLCASSSKTRDRGYGYTFGSGTRLTVV.

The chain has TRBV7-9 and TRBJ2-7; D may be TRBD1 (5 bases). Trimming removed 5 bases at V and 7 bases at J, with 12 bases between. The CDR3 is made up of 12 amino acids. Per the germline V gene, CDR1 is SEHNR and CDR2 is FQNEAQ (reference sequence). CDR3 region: CASSLGAREQYF. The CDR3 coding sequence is TGTGCCAGCAGCCTAGGGGCCAGGGAGCAGTACTTC.

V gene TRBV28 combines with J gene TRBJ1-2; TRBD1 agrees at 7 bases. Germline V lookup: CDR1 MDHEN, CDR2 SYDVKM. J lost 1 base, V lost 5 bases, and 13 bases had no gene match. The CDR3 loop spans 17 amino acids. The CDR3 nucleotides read TGTGCCAGCAGTCTCCTACCTCTGGACAGGATTAACTATGGCTACACCTTC. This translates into CASSLLPLDRINYGYTF.

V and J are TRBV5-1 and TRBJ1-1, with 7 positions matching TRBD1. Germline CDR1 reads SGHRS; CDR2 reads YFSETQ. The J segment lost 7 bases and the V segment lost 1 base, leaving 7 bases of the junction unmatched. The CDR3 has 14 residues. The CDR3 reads CASSLSTGENEAFF. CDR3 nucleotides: TGCGCCAGCAGCTTGTCAACAGGGGAGAATGAAGCTTTCTTT.

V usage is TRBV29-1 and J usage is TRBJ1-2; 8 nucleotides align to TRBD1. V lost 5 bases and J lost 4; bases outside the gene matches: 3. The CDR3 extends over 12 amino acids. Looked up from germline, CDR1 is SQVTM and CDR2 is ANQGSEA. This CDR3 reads CSVLQGVYGYTF. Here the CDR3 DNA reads TGCAGCGTTCTACAGGGGGTCTATGGCTACACCTTC. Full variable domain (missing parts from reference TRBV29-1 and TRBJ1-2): SAVISQKPSRDICQRGTSLTIQCQVDSQVTMMFWYRQQPGQSLTLIATANQGSEATYESGFVIDKFPISRPNLTFSTLTVSNMSPEDSSIYLCSVLQGVYGYTFGSGTRLTVV.

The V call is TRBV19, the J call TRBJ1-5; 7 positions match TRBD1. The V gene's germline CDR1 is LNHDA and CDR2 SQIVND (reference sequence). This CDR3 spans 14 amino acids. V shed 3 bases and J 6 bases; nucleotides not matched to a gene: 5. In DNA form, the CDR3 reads TGTGCCAGTAGTATTACAGGGGCAGTTCAGCCCCAGCATTTT. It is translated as CASSITGAVQPQHF. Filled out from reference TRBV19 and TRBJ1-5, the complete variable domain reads DGGITQSPKYLFRKEGQNVTLSCEQNLNHDAMYWYRQDPGQGLRLIYYSQIVNDFQKGDIAEGYSVSREKKESFPLTVTSAQKNPTAFYLCASSITGAVQPQHFGDGTRLSIL.

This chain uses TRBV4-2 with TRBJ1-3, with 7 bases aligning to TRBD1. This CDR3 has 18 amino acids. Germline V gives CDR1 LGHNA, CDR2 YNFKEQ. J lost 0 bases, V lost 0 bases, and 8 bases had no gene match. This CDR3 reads CASSQDPIPGGSGNTIYF. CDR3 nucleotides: TGTGCCAGCAGCCAAGACCCAATACCAGGGGGCTCTGGAAACACCATATATTTT.

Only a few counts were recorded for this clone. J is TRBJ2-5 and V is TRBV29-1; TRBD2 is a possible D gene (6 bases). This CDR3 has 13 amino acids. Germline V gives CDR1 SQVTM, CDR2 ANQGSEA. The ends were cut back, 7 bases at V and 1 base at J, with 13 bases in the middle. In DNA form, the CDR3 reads TGCAGCGGCTCGCCGGGACTCCAAGAGACCCAGTACTTC. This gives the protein CSGSPGLQETQYF. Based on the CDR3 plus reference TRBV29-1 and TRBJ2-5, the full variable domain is SAVISQKPSRDICQRGTSLTIQCQVDSQVTMMFWYRQQPGQSLTLIATANQGSEATYESGFVIDKFPISRPNLTFSTLTVSNMSPEDSSIYLCSGSPGLQETQYFGPGTRLLVL.

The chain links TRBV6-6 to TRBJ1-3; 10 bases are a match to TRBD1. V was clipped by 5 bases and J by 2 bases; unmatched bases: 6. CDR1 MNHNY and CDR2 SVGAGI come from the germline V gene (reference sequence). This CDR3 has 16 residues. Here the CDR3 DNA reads TGTGCCAGCAGTAACCCGGGACAGGGGACTGGAAACACCATATATTTT. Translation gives CASSNPGQGTGNTIYF.

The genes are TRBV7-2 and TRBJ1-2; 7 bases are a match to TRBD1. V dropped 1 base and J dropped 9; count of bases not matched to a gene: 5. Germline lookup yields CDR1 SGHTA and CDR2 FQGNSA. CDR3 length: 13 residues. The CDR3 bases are TGTGCCAGCAGCTTAGAAGTGGGACAGCGCTACACCTTC. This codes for CASSLEVGQRYTF. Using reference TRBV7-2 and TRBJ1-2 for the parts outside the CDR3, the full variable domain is GAGVSQSPSNKVTEKGKDVELRCDPISGHTALYWYRQSLGQGLEFLIYFQGNSAPDKSGLPSDRFSAERTGGSVSTLTIQRTQQEDSAVYLCASSLEVGQRYTFGSGTRLTVV.

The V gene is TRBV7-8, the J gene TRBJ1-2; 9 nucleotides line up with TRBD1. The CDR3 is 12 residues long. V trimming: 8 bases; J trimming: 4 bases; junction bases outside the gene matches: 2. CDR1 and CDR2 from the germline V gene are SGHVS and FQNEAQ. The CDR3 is CASGDRAYGYTF. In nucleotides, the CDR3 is TGTGCCAGCGGGGACAGGGCCTATGGCTACACCTTC.

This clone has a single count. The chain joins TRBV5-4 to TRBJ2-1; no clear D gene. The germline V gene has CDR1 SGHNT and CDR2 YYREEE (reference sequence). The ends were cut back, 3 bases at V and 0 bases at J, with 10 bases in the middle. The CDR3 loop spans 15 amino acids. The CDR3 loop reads CASSSSLGSYNEQFF. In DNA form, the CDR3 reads TGTGCCAGCAGCTCAAGTCTAGGCTCCTACAATGAGCAGTTCTTC.

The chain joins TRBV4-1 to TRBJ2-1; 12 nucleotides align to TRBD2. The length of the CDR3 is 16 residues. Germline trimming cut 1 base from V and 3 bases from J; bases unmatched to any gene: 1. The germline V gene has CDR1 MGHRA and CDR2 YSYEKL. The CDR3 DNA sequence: TGCGCCAGCAGCCAAGGGGGACTAGCGGGCTACAATGAGCAGTTCTTC. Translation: CASSQGGLAGYNEQFF.